These T cell receptor beta chains were read from a single sample in a study of cytomegalovirus exposure and HLA in healthy donors. Repertoires were generated with immunoSEQ multiplex PCR, while TCRdb's copy carries only in-frame clones and drops some. This sample yields roughly 99,000 clones, of which 73% are seen a single time; 6.5% to 8.5% belongs to the top ten. The sample was PBMCs. These receptors came from a man in his thirties or forties in good health and CMV-seronegative. The conserved cysteine and the conserved F or W are not part of the CDR3 here. Fields, in order: J gene, V gene, D gene, CDR3 protein. The D gene is left open where the match is weak.

>TRBJ2-2|TRBV30|-
AWSVLSSAGGELF
>TRBJ2-1|TRBV2|TRBD2
ASSAGLVRLF
>TRBJ2-2|TRBV5-5|-
ASSVQLAAGEVLF
>TRBJ2-1|TRBV4-1|TRBD1
ASSPLPGTGGGGEQF
>TRBJ2-1|TRBV10-3|-
AISLGSAEQF
>TRBJ1-3|TRBV9|-
ASSVMAGGDGNTIY
>TRBJ1-4|TRBV18|TRBD1
ASSPQGATEKLF
>TRBJ2-7|TRBV13|TRBD2
ASTYSGGYEQY
>TRBJ2-1|TRBV5-1|TRBD1
ASSWTGWNEQF
>TRBJ2-7|TRBV16|-
ASSQKQGGGTYEQY
>TRBJ2-7|TRBV29-1|-
SVGSGVSEQY
>TRBJ1-2|TRBV7-8|-
ASSLGRFNYGYT
>TRBJ1-2|TRBV15|-
ATSRVEGEIEGYT
>TRBJ1-3|TRBV5-1|-
ASSLGGSGNTIY
>TRBJ2-5|TRBV25-1|-
ASSDPGAVRGQETQY
>TRBJ1-1|TRBV29-1|TRBD1
SATTGGPNTEAF
>TRBJ2-7|TRBV5-1|TRBD1
ASSLFAPGQGVNEQY
>TRBJ2-1|TRBV7-3|TRBD2
ASSLSGGANEQF
>TRBJ2-3|TRBV19|TRBD2
ASALADLTDTQY
>TRBJ1-5|TRBV7-8|TRBD1
ASSLEAGGRQPQH
>TRBJ2-7|TRBV28|-
ATTGGGGSYEQY
>TRBJ2-2|TRBV7-9|-
ASSSITGTMIGELF
>TRBJ2-5|TRBV9|-
ASSAGTHGETQY
>TRBJ2-1|TRBV6-5|-
ASSTGSYNEQF
>TRBJ1-2|TRBV19|-
ASSIGDTVGYGYT
>TRBJ1-6|TRBV2|-
ASSWGVDSPLH
>TRBJ2-3|TRBV29-1|TRBD2
SVGVAGVRPDTQY
>TRBJ1-6|TRBV5-1|-
ASSLDGGENSPLH
>TRBJ1-1|TRBV5-1|-
ASSLAAVSNTEAF
>TRBJ2-1|TRBV14|-
ASSQDHGGLNSYNEQF
>TRBJ1-5|TRBV6-1|TRBD1
ASSEGTGSGGGNQPQH
>TRBJ2-7|TRBV6-1|TRBD1
ASSVQGAIPYEQY
>TRBJ2-7|TRBV27|TRBD1
ASSLFGWAGTGVSYEQY
>TRBJ2-3|TRBV7-9|-
ASSLRLLASTDTQY
>TRBJ2-3|TRBV5-4|TRBD2
ASSFAGVIDTQY
>TRBJ1-1|TRBV28|-
ASTSGGGYTEAF
>TRBJ1-1|TRBV7-9|-
ASSFGGMGGTEAF
>TRBJ2-1|TRBV5-4|TRBD2
ASSFDSGGANNEQF
>TRBJ2-1|TRBV5-1|-
ASSAGRDEQF
>TRBJ2-2|TRBV4-1|-
ASSHEDTNTGELF
>TRBJ1-2|TRBV18|-
ASSPPASFRGSDYGYT
>TRBJ2-7|TRBV2|-
ASSEAGGGYYEQY
>TRBJ2-7|TRBV11-2|TRBD1
ASSLVVTGVYEQY
>TRBJ1-1|TRBV28|-
ASSTGTNTEAF
>TRBJ1-4|TRBV28|-
ASSFRRANEKLF
>TRBJ2-2|TRBV5-6|-
ASSLGGLHGGELF
>TRBJ2-7|TRBV7-5|-
VRSLVAGHSYEQY
>TRBJ1-2|TRBV6-5|-
ASSYSMDSSGYT
>TRBJ2-3|TRBV9|TRBD1
ASTYGTGDTDTQY
>TRBJ2-7|TRBV6-5|TRBD2
ASSGGLAGSYEQY
>TRBJ2-7|TRBV18|-
ASSPVQEHYEQY
>TRBJ1-2|TRBV10-3|-
AISESGGLYGYT
>TRBJ2-3|TRBV30|-
AWSSYSTDTQY
>TRBJ2-7|TRBV27|-
ASTKNGEQY
>-|TRBV11-1|-
ASSLGRAEQY